Shown below are 22 T cell receptor beta chains from a single sample sequenced in a study of T cell repertoires in cytomegalovirus infection. What these receptors recognize is not known. MiXCR, applied by TCRdb to the reads, yields one record per CDR3 protein. This table has about 770,000 distinct CDR3 sequences, just under 30% appearing once. This specimen consisted of cultured CD8+ T cells from PBMCs, obtained from culture after CMV antigen stimulation. Receptors originate from a human donor in good health (CMV status not recorded). Some clones in this sample may be carry-over from other donors' samples.

The chain uses TRBV5-8 and TRBJ2-7, with 9 bases lining up with TRBD2. From germline, CDR1 is SGHTS and CDR2 YDEGEE. V shed 4 bases, J shed 3 bases, and the junction held 20 bases outside the gene matches. The CDR3 is 19 residues long. CDR3 DNA: TGTGCCAGCAGCAGCCGGGACGGCACCTCGGGACTAGCCTTCTACGAGCAGTACGTC. This gives the protein CASSSRDGTSGLAFYEQYV.

This clonotype was seen a few times. The chain joins TRBV11-1 to TRBJ2-2, with 9 bases identical to TRBD1. This CDR3 is 16 amino acids long. V was pared by 4 bases and J by 5 bases, with 8 bases of the junction left unmatched. Germline assignment: CDR1 SGHAT and CDR2 FQDESV (reference sequence). CDR3 protein: CASSSEDRGETGELFF. The DNA for the CDR3 is TGTGCCAGCAGCTCCGAGGACAGGGGTGAGACCGGGGAGCTGTTTTTT.

The CDR3 reads CASSKQGFGNTIYF. The CDR3 DNA follows: TGTGCCAGCAGTAAACAGGGTTTTGGAAACACCATATATTTT. The chain employs TRBV6-5 and TRBJ1-3, with a possible D match to TRBD1 (6 bases). Germline V gives CDR1 MNHEY, CDR2 SVGAGI. V lost 5 bases, J lost 3 bases, and 11 bases lay in between. The CDR3 length is 14 residues.

Only a few counts were recorded for this clonotype. The chain links TRBV6-6 to TRBJ1-5; no clear D. Trimming cost V 9 bases and J 2 bases, with 11 bases left between them. The CDR3 length is 13 residues. Germline V gives CDR1 MNHNY, CDR2 SVGAGI (reference sequence). CDR3 region: CASWGRGNQPQHF. CDR3 DNA sequence: TGTGCCAGTTGGGGTAGGGGCAATCAGCCCCAGCATTTT.

J is TRBJ2-2 and V is TRBV28; possible D gene TRBD1, 6 bases. V was cut by 6 bases and J by 4 bases, with 15 bases left in between. The CDR3 totals 15 residues. Germline loops: CDR1 MDHEN, CDR2 SYDVKM. The CDR3 loop reads CASSSDRISTGELFF. CDR3 DNA sequence: TGTGCCAGCAGCTCGGACAGAATAAGCACCGGGGAGCTGTTTTTT.

This clonotype was detected a few times. A much larger clone lies a single base off, so this may be a read error. The chain is built from TRBV15 and TRBJ1-1; 8 positions match TRBD1. From germline, CDR1 is LNHNV and CDR2 YYDKDF (reference sequence). This CDR3 is 15 amino acids long. Losses at the gene ends were 4 bases for V and 1 base for J; bases not matched to a gene: 5. CDR3 coding DNA: TGTGCCACCAGCACCCGGACAGGGCCGAACACTGAAGCTTTCTTT. Its protein is CATSTRTGPNTEAFF.

This clonotype was seen once. This chain joins TRBV20-1 and TRBJ1-1, with 8 bases that match TRBD1. V lost 2 bases, J lost 2 bases, and 4 bases stayed unmatched. The CDR3 consists of 14 residues. Germline values: CDR1 DFQATT, CDR2 SNEGSKA (reference sequence). The CDR3 DNA reads as TGCAGTGCTAGAAGACAGGGGCAAAACACTGAAGCTTTCTTT. Translated, it gives CSARRQGQNTEAFF.

The gene calls are TRBV27 and TRBJ2-1; 9 bases are shared with TRBD1. CDR3 length: 22 amino acids. Per the germline V gene, CDR1 is MNHEY and CDR2 is SMNVEV (reference sequence). V was pared by 8 bases and J by 5 bases, with 31 bases of the junction left unmatched. CDR3 region: CASASDFPSPPLRDRDHNEQFF. The DNA of the CDR3 is TGTGCCAGCGCTTCCGATTTCCCCTCCCCTCCCCTCCGGGACAGGGACCACAATGAGCAGTTCTTC.

V and J are TRBV5-8 and TRBJ2-1, with unresolved D. Trimming stripped 3 bases from V and 8 bases from J, with 15 bases between. The CDR3 sequence is 14 residues long. The V gene's germline CDR1 is SGHTS and CDR2 YDEGEE. In DNA, the CDR3 is TGTGCCAGCAGCTACCCGACTGGTGGCCATGAGCAGTTCTTC. This gives the protein CASSYPTGGHEQFF.

The rearrangement uses TRBV4-1 and TRBJ2-1; a possible D gene is TRBD2 (6 bases). V was trimmed by 3 bases and J by 8 bases, leaving 17 bases between them. Looked up from germline, CDR1 is MGHRA and CDR2 is YSYEKL. The CDR3 is 15 amino acids. CDR3 bases: TGCGCCAGCAGCCAGTTTCCGGGGGACGCAGATGAGCAGTTCTTC. This sequence encodes CASSQFPGDADEQFF.

Of note for this clonotype: A clone one base away is much larger, so this may be a read error. The gene calls are TRBV7-4 and TRBJ2-1, with 13 nucleotides matching TRBD2. This CDR3 is 14 amino acids long. V trimming: 6 bases; J trimming: 8 bases; junction bases outside the gene matches: 4. The germline V gene has CDR1 SGHVT and CDR2 SQSDAQ. This CDR3 is CASRRLAGGDEQFF. In DNA form, the CDR3 reads TGTGCCAGCAGACGACTAGCGGGGGGAGATGAGCAGTTCTTC.

This chain joins TRBV29-1 and TRBJ2-3; D not certain. Germline CDR1 and CDR2: SQVTM and ANQGSEA. The CDR3 length is 14 residues. Trimming shortened V by 6 bases and J by 6 bases, and 19 bases separated the two germline ends. The DNA for the CDR3 is TGCAGCGTAGCCCCCGGTCCCGAGTTCGATACGCAGTATTTT. Its protein product is CSVAPGPEFDTQYF.

The genes are TRBV19 and TRBJ2-5, with 7 nucleotides matching TRBD2. The CDR3 runs to 14 residues. V lost 5 bases to trimming and J lost 6 bases; unmatched junction nucleotides: 9. Germline V gene sequence: CDR1 LNHDA, CDR2 SQIVND (reference sequence). In DNA, the CDR3 is TGTGCCAGTAGTTCGGGGACTACGGAACAGACCCAGTACTTC. As protein: CASSSGTTEQTQYF. Full variable domain (outside the CDR3, taken from reference TRBV19 and TRBJ2-5): DGGITQSPKYLFRKEGQNVTLSCEQNLNHDAMYWYRQDPGQGLRLIYYSQIVNDFQKGDIAEGYSVSREKKESFPLTVTSAQKNPTAFYLCASSSGTTEQTQYFGPGTRLLVL.

J is TRBJ1-5 and V is TRBV4-3; D remains unclear. The germline V and J ends were trimmed by 4 bases and 6 bases, with 13 bases remaining between them. This CDR3 contains 14 residues. Germline loops: CDR1 LGHNA, CDR2 YSLEER. CDR3 residues: CASSRGEGGQPQHF. Written as DNA, the CDR3 is TGCGCCAGCAGCCGGGGTGAGGGCGGTCAGCCCCAGCATTTT.

The rearrangement joins TRBV12-3 or TRBV12-4 to TRBJ2-1; no firm D call. This CDR3 contains 13 residues. The germline V and J ends were trimmed by 5 bases and 4 bases, with 9 bases remaining between them. This CDR3 is CASSTTLYNEQFF. The CDR3 DNA reads TGTGCCAGCAGTACTACCCTTTACAATGAGCAGTTCTTC.

This clonotype was seen a few times. The junction departs from germline at one end; a sequencing error may be responsible. This sequence joins TRBV4-1 and TRBJ1-1; tentative D call: TRBD1 (5 bases). This CDR3 contains 16 residues. CDR1 and CDR2 (germline): MGHRA, YSYEKL. The chain's CDR3 is CTSSRTLLTVNTEAFF. The CDR3 bases are TGCACCAGCAGCCGGACCCTGTTGACAGTGAACACTGAAGCTTTCTTT.

This clonotype was observed a few times. The chain combines TRBV29-1 with TRBJ2-7, with 7 bases aligning to TRBD1. Germline V gives CDR1 SQVTM, CDR2 ANQGSEA. The CDR3 sequence is 13 residues long. Losses at the gene ends were 1 base for V and 3 bases for J; bases not matched to a gene: 3. The CDR3 coding sequence is TGCAGCGTTGAAGCCGGGACAGACTACGAGCAGTACTTC. This gives the protein CSVEAGTDYEQYF.

V is TRBV29-1 and J is TRBJ2-5, with 9 positions matching TRBD2. Trimming took 7 bases from V and 2 from J; bases not matched to a gene: 14. This CDR3 is 16 amino acids long. Germline CDR1 SQVTM, CDR2 ANQGSEA. The CDR3 is CSARAFDAGGQETQYF. The CDR3 DNA reads as TGCAGCGCTCGCGCTTTTGACGCGGGGGGGCAAGAGACCCAGTACTTC.

This clonotype was observed a handful of times. The chain uses TRBV7-9 and TRBJ2-1; 11 bases align to TRBD1. The J segment lost 2 bases and the V segment lost 0 bases, leaving 6 bases of the junction unmatched. CDR1 is SEHNR and CDR2 is FQNEAQ in the germline V gene (reference sequence). This CDR3 region has 18 residues. CDR3 loop: CASSLAVWDRGTYNEQFF. The CDR3 region has the DNA TGTGCCAGCAGCTTAGCTGTGTGGGACAGGGGGACCTACAATGAGCAGTTCTTC.

This clonotype was seen at least ten times. For the CDR3, the DNA is TGTGCCAGCAGCATGGGACAGGCAATCAACTATGGCTACACCTTC. This codes for CASSMGQAINYGYTF. The chain has TRBV7-9 and TRBJ1-2; TRBD1 agrees at 8 bases. The trim removed 5 bases at V and 2 bases at J, leaving 7 bases unmatched. Germline values: CDR1 SEHNR, CDR2 FQNEAQ (reference sequence). This CDR3 is 15 amino acids long.

There are many counts of this clonotype. This sequence joins TRBV28 and TRBJ2-2; possibly TRBD1 or TRBD2 for D (5 bases each). Trimming removed 6 bases from V and 8 bases from J, with 19 bases in between. From germline, CDR1 is MDHEN and CDR2 SYDVKM. The CDR3 is 15 residues long. This CDR3 is CASSPGPAHGGELFF. The CDR3 coding sequence is TGTGCCAGCAGCCCGGGACCAGCCCATGGTGGGGAGCTGTTTTTT.

The table lists this clonotype with a few counts. In DNA form, the CDR3 reads TGTGCCAGCACCCCATCCTGGACTAGTGGTAATGAGCAGTTCTTC. This encodes CASTPSWTSGNEQFF. The chain couples TRBV6-6 to TRBJ2-1; 7 bases align to TRBD2. The CDR3 is made up of 15 amino acids. Per germline, CDR1 MNHNY and CDR2 SVGAGI (reference sequence). V gave up 7 bases and J gave up 7 bases; unmatched junction bases: 13.